This T cell receptor (beta chain) was sequenced during a study of vaccination effects on CD4 cells after COVID-19. Across the whole study: Each participant was given two doses of one vaccine (BNT162b2 or mRNA-1273). General study results and limits: Clones induced by infection and by vaccine showed marked clonal contraction late after vaccination.

In the case of this clone: Its antigen is unidentified.

Before sequencing took place, the ViraFEST assay used viral peptide pools to expand antigen-specific CD4+ T cells. Between days 10 and 11 of culture, CD4+ T cells were separated out. The healthy vaccine recipients, who had no prior SARS-CoV-2 infection, showed negative nucleocapsid antibodies. Half-medium changes using IL-2 medium occurred on days 3 and 7. The method was immunoSEQ multiplex PCR; TCRdb's version includes in-frame clones alone and lacks a portion of them. The table lists 25,000 or so clones, roughly 70% of them singletons. Trimming pared 2 bases from V and 3 bases from J, leaving 12 bases between. The CDR3 loop spans 14 amino acids. Germline CDR1 reads SGDLS; CDR2 reads YYNGEE.

The TCR sequence derives from a human donor who received a COVID-19 vaccine. The rearrangement uses TRBV9 and TRBJ2-7; D not resolved. The sequenced sample was CD4+ T cells from PBMCs cultured with HCoV-NL63 spike peptides, obtained before COVID-19 vaccination. The CDR3 sequence: CASSVSSFNYEQYF. In DNA form, the CDR3 reads TGTGCCAGCAGCGTGTCGAGTTTTAACTACGAGCAGTACTTC. Together with reference TRBV9 and TRBJ2-7, the CDR3 gives the full variable domain: DSGVTQTPKHLITATGQRVTLRCSPRSGDLSVYWYQQSLDQGLQFLIQYYNGEERAKGNILERFSAQQFPDLHSELNLSSLELGDSALYFCASSVSSFNYEQYFGPGTRLTVT.